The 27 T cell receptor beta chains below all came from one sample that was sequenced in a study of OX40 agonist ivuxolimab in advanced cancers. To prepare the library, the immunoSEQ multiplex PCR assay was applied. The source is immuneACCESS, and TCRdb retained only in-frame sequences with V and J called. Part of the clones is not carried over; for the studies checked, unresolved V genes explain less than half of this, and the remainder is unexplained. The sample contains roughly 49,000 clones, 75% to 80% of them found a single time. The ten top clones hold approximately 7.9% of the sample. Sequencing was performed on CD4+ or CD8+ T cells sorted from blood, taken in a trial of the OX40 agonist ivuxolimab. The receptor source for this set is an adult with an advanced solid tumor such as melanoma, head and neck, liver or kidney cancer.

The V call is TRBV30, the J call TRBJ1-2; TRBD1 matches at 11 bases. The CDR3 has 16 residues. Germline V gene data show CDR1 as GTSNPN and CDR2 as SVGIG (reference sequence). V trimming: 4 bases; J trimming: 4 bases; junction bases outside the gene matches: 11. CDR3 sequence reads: CAWTRTGGESSYGYTF. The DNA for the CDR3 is TGTGCCTGGACTCGGACAGGGGGCGAGAGTTCCTATGGCTACACCTTC. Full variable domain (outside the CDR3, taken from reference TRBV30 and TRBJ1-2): SQTIHQWPATLVQPVGSPLSLECTVEGTSNPNLYWYRQAAGRGLQLLFYSVGIGQISSEVPQNLSASRPQDRQFILSSKKLLLSDSGFYLCAWTRTGGESSYGYTFGSGTRLTVV.

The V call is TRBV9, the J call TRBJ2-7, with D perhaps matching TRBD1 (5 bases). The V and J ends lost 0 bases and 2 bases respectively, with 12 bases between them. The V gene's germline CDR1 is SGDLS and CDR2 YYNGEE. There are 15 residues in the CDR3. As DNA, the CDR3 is TGTGCCAGCAGCGTAGGGCAGGGAAGGGCCTACGAGCAGTACTTC. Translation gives CASSVGQGRAYEQYF. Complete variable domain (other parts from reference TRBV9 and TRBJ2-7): DSGVTQTPKHLITATGQRVTLRCSPRSGDLSVYWYQQSLDQGLQFLIQYYNGEERAKGNILERFSAQQFPDLHSELNLSSLELGDSALYFCASSVGQGRAYEQYFGPGTRLTVT.

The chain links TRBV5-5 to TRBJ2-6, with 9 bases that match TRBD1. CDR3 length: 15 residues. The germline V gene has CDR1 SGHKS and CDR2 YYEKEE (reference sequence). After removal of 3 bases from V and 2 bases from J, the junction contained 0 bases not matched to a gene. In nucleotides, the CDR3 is TGTGCCAGCAGCTGGACAGGGGCTGGGGCCAACGTCCTGACTTTC. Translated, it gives CASSWTGAGANVLTF.

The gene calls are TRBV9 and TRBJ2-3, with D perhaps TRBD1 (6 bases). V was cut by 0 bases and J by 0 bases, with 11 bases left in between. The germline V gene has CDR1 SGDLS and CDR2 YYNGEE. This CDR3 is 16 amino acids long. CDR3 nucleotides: TGTGCCAGCAGCGTAGCCGGGACAACTAGCACAGATACGCAGTATTTT. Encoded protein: CASSVAGTTSTDTQYF.

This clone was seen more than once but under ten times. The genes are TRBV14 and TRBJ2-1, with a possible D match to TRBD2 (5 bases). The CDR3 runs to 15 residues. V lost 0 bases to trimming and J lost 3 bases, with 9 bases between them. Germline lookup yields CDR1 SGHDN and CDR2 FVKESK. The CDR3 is CASSQDTGFYNEQFF. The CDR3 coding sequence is TGTGCCAGCAGCCAAGATACGGGGTTCTACAATGAGCAGTTCTTC. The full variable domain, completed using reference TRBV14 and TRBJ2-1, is EAGVTQFPSHSVIEKGQTVTLRCDPISGHDNLYWYRRVMGKEIKFLLHFVKESKQDESGMPNNRFLAERTGGTYSTLKVQPAELEDSGVYFCASSQDTGFYNEQFFGPGTRLTVL.

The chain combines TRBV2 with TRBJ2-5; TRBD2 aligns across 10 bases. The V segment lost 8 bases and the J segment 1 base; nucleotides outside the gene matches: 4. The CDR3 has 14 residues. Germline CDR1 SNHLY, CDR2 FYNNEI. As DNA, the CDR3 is TGTGCCAGCGGACTAGCGGCCTTCCAAGAGACCCAGTACTTC. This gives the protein CASGLAAFQETQYF.

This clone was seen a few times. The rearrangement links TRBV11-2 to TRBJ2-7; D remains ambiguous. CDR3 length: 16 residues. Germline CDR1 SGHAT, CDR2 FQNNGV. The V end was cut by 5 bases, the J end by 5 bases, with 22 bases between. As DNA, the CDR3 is TGTGCCAGCAGCCGACTTAGAGGAAAAACGTCCCACGAGCAGTACTTC. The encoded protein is CASSRLRGKTSHEQYF.

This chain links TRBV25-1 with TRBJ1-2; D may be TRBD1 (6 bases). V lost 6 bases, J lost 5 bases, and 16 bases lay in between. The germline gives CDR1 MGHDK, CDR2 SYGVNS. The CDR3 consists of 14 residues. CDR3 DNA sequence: TGTGCCAGCAGACACCAGGGGTTAGGGTATGGCTACACCTTC. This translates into CASRHQGLGYGYTF.

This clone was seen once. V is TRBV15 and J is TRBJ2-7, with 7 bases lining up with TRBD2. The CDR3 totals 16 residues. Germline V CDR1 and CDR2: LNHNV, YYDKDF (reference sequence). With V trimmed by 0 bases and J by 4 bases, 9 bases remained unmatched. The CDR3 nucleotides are TGTGCCACCAGCAGAGACTATGGGACTACCATTTACGAGCAGTACTTC. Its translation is CATSRDYGTTIYEQYF.

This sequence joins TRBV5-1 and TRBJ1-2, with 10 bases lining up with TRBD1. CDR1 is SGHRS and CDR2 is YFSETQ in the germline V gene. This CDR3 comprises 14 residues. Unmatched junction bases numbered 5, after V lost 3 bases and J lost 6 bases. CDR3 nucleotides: TGCGCCAGCAGCTGGGACAGGGGCCAAGATGGCTACACCTTC. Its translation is CASSWDRGQDGYTF.

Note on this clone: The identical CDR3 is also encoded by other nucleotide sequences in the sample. The CDR3 DNA follows: TGTGCCAGCAGCTTAGGTGGTCCGAACACTGAAGCTTTCTTT. This gives the protein CASSLGGPNTEAFF. The chain joins TRBV7-2 to TRBJ1-1; D gene unclear. The CDR3 extends over 14 amino acids. Germline-derived CDR1 and CDR2 are SGHTA and FQGNSA. Trimming stripped 1 base from V and 1 base from J, with 7 bases between.

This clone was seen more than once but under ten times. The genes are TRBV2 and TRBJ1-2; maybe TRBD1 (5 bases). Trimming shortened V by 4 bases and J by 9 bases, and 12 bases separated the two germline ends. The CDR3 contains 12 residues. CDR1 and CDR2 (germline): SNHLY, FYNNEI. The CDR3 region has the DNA TGTGCCAGCAGTGGCCAGGGAGGTCGCTACACCTTC. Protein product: CASSGQGGRYTF.

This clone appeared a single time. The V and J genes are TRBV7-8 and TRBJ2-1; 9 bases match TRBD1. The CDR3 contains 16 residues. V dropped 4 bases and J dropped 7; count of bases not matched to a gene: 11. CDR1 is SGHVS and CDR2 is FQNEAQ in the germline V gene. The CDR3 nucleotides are TGTGCCAGCAGCTACGATACAGGGGGCCGCTTTAATGAGCAGTTCTTC. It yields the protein CASSYDTGGRFNEQFF.

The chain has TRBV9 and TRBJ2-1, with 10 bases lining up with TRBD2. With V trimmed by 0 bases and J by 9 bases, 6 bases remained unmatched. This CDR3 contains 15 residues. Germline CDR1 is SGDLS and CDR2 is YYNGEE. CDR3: CASSVGLAGVAEQFF. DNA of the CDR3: TGTGCCAGCAGCGTAGGGCTAGCGGGAGTGGCTGAGCAGTTCTTC.

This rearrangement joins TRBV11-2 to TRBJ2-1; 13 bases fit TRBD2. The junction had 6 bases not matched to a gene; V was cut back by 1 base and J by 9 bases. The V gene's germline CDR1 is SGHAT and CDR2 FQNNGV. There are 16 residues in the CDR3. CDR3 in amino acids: CASSLGGLAGAGEQFF. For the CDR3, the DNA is TGTGCCAGCAGCTTAGGTGGACTAGCGGGAGCGGGTGAGCAGTTCTTC.

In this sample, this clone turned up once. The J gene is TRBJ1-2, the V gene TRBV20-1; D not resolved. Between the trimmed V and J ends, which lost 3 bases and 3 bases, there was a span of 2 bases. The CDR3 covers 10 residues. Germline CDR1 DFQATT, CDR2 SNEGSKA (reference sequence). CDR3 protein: CSARDYGYTF. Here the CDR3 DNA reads TGCAGTGCTAGGGACTATGGCTACACCTTC.

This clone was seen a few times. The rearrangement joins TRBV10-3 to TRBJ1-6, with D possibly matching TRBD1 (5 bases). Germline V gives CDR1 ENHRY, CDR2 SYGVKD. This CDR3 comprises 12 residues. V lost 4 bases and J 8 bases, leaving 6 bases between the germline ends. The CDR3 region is CAISVGDSPLHF. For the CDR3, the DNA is TGTGCCATCAGTGTAGGGGATTCACCCCTCCACTTT.

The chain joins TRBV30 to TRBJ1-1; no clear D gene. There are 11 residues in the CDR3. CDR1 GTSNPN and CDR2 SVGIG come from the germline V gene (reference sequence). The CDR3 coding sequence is TGTTGCGGCCAGCCGAACACTGAAGCTTTCTTT. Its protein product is CCGQPNTEAFF.

The CDR3 DNA is TGCGCCAGCAGCCAAGACCCGGCGGGGTCCTGGAATTCACCCCTCCACTTT. Protein: CASSQDPAGSWNSPLHF. The chain uses TRBV4-3 and TRBJ1-6, with D unresolved. The V end lost 0 bases, the J end lost 7 bases, and 16 bases lay between the germline ends. The CDR3 spans 17 residues. The germline CDR1 and CDR2 sequences are LGHNA and YSLEER.

CDR3 bases: TGTGCCAGCGCGAACAGGCCCTATTCCTACAATGAGCAGTTCTTC. Amino acids: CASANRPYSYNEQFF. V and J are TRBV7-8 and TRBJ2-1, with a tentative D call TRBD1 (5 bases). The CDR3 runs 15 residues. The germline V gene has CDR1 SGHVS and CDR2 FQNEAQ. V was trimmed by 8 bases and J by 1 base, leaving 15 bases between them.

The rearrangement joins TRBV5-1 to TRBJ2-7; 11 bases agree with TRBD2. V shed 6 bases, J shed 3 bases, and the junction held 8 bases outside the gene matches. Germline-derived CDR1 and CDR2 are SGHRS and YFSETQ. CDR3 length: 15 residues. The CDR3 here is CASTVLAGAIYEQYF. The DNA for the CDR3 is TGCGCCAGCACCGTACTAGCGGGAGCCATCTACGAGCAGTACTTC. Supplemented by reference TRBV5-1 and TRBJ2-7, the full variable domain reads KAGVTQTPRYLIKTRGQQVTLSCSPISGHRSVSWYQQTPGQGLQFLFEYFSETQRNKGNFPGRFSGRQFSNSRSEMNVSTLELGDSALYLCASTVLAGAIYEQYFGPGTRLTVT.

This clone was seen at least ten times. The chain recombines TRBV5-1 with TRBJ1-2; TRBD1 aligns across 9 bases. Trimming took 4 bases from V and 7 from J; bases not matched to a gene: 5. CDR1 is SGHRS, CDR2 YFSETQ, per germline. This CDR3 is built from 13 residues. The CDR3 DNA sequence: TGCGCCAGCAGCCAGGACAGGGGTGGTGGCTACACCTTC. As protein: CASSQDRGGGYTF.

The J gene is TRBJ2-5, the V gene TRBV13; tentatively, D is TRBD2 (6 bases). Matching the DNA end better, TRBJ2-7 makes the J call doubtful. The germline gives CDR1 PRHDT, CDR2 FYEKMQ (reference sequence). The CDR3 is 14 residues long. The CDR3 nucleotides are TGTGCCAGCAGCCATACTAGCCTTTTTTACGAGCAGTACTTC. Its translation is CASSHTSLFYEQYF.

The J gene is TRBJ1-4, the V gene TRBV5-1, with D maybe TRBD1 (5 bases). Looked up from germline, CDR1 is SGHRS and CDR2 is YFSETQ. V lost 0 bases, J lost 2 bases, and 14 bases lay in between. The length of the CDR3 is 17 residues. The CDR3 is CASSLGKQALTNEKLFF. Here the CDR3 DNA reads TGCGCCAGCAGCTTGGGAAAACAGGCTCTCACTAATGAAAAACTGTTTTTT.

The CDR3 is CASSSLIQGGYTF. As DNA, the CDR3 is TGTGCCAGCAGCTCACTCATACAGGGCGGCTACACCTTC. The V and J genes are TRBV6-6 and TRBJ1-2; D perhaps matches TRBD1 (6 bases). Germline loops: CDR1 MNHNY, CDR2 SVGAGI (reference sequence). The V gene lost 6 bases and the J gene lost 8 bases, with 16 bases spanning the gap. The CDR3 sequence is 13 residues long.

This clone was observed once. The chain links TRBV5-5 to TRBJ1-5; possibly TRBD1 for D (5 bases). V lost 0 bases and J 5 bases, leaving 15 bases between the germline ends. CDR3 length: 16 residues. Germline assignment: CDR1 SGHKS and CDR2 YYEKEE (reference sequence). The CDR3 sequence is CASSLDRGGPHQPQHF. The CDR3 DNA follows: TGTGCCAGCAGCTTGGACCGGGGCGGGCCGCATCAGCCCCAGCATTTT.

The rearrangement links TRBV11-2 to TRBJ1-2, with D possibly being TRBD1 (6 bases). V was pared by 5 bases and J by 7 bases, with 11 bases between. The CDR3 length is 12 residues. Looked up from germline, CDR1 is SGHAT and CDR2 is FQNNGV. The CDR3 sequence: CASSPTGLGYTF. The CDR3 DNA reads TGTGCCAGCAGCCCTACAGGGCTTGGCTACACCTTC.